This record concerns one T cell receptor beta chain sequence. The antigen remains undetermined. Other DNA sequences in the same sample also yield this CDR3. This sample was taken from a study of shared clonotypes between healthy human individuals. In the study overall: Each donor's CD4 naive and CD4 memory cells filled three plates apiece, CD8 naive two, and CD8 memory one.

Findings and caveats of the study: Non-shared clonotypes displayed generation probabilities falling below those of clonotypes present in all four donors. Only blood underwent sampling, and tissue repertoires likely differ.

Some clones are missing from TCRdb's copy, which holds only in-frame ones; the method was immunoSEQ multiplex PCR. The data show 2 million to 3 million clones, over 85% seen once. The specimen was naive CD4+ T cells from PBMCs. The subset is: CD45RA+ positively selected. The TCR was taken from a man between 18 and 29 years old in good health. Some clones in this sample may be carry-over from other donors' samples.

The CDR3 region has the DNA TGTGCCAGCAGTTACTCAGGGACGGCGAACACTGAAGCTTTCTTT. Amino acids: CASSYSGTANTEAFF. This chain links TRBV6-5 with TRBJ1-1; D is possibly TRBD1 (5 bases). Germline V gene sequence: CDR1 MNHEY, CDR2 SVGAGI. With 0 bases removed from V and 1 base from J, the gap between germline ends came to 9 bases. The CDR3 has 15 residues.